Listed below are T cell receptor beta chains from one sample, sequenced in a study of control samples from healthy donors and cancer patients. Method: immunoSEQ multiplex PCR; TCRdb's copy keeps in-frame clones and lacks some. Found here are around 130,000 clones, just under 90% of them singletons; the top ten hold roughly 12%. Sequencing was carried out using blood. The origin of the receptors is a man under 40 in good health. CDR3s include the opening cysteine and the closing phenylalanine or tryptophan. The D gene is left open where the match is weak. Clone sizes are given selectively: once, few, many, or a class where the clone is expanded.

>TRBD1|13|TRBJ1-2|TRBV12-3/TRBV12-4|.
TGTGCCAGCAGTCCCGGACAGGGACGAGGCTACACCTTC
CASSPGQGRGYTF
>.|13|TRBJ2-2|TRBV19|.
TGTGCCAGTAGTATGAGGAGCACCGGGGGGCTGTTTTTT
CASSMRSTGGLFF
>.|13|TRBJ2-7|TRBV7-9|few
TGTGCCAGCAGCTCCCCGAGCTCCTACGAGCAGTACTTC
CASSSPSSYEQYF
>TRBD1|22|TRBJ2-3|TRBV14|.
TGTGCCAGCAGCCAGGGAATCAGACGGTCTCTAAGAGACAGGGTTCTCACAGATACGCAGTATTTT
CASSQGIRRSLRDRVLTDTQYF
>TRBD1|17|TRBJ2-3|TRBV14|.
TGTGCCAGCAGCCAGGGCCGGGACAGGGGCTTGGGAGATACGCAGTATTTT
CASSQGRDRGLGDTQYF
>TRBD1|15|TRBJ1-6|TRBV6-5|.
TGTGCCAGCAGTCGGAGGGACAGGGAGAATTCACCCCTCCACTTT
CASSRRDRENSPLHF
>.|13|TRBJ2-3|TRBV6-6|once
TGTGCCAGCAGTCGGGACTCGCCAGATACGCAGTATTTT
CASSRDSPDTQYF
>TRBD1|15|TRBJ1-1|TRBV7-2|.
TGTGCCAGCAACCGGGACAGGGGCCTTTACACTGAAGCTTTCTTT
CASNRDRGLYTEAFF
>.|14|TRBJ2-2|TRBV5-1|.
TGCGCCAGCAGCTTAAACAGTCACACCGGGGAGCTGTTTTTT
CASSLNSHTGELFF
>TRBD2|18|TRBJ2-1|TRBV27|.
TGTGCCAGCAGTTTTAAGTTTCCCGGCGGGGGGGACTACAATGAGCAGTTCTTC
CASSFKFPGGGDYNEQFF
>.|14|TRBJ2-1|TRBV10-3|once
TGTGCCATCAGTGAATCAGGGGGGCGCAATGAGCAGTTCTTC
CAISESGGRNEQFF
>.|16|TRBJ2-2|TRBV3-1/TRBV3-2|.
TGTGCCAGCAGCCAAGAATGGCAGGGCAACACCGGGGAGCTGTTTTTT
CASSQEWQGNTGELFF
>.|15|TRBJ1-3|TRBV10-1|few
TGCGCCAGCAGCAAAGGGGATAGCTCTGGAAACACCATATATTTT
CASSKGDSSGNTIYF
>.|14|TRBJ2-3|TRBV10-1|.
TGCGCCAGCGGCCCCAGCGCCAGCACAGATACGCAGTATTTT
CASGPSASTDTQYF
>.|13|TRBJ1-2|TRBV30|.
TGTGCCTGGACTTCGTGGGGCGACTATGGCTACACCTTC
CAWTSWGDYGYTF
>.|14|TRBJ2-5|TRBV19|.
TGTGCCAGCGGACGGGGGGCACTTGGAGAGACCCAGTACTTC
CASGRGALGETQYF
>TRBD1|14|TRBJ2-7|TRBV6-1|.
TGTGCCAGCAGTGAAAGGGGACAGGGGCAGGAGCAGTACTTC
CASSERGQGQEQYF
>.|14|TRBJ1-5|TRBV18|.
TGTGCCAGCTCACCACAGGGCTCCAATCAGCCCCAGCATTTT
CASSPQGSNQPQHF
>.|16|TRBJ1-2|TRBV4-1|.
TGCGCCAGCATCCCGGAGCGAGGGGTATTTAACTATGGCTACACCTTC
CASIPERGVFNYGYTF
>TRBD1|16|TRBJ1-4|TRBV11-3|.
TGTGCCAGCACCCTTAGCTTGGCCGGGACAGGAGAAAAACTGTTTTTT
CASTLSLAGTGEKLFF
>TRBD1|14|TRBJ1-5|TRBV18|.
TGTGCCAGCTCACCGGGACAGGGAAATCAGCCCCAGCATTTT
CASSPGQGNQPQHF
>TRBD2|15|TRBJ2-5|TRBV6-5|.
TGTGCCAGCAGTTCTAAGCGGGGGGGTCAAGAGACCCAGTACTTC
CASSSKRGGQETQYF
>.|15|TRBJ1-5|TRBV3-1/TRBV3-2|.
TGTGCCAGCAGCCATTTACAGGGAGTCAATCAGCCCCAGCATTTT
CASSHLQGVNQPQHF
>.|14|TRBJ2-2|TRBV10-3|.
TGTGCCATCAGATTAGGGCAAAACACCGGGGAGCTGTTTTTT
CAIRLGQNTGELFF
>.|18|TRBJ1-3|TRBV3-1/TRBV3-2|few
TGTGCCAGCAGCCAAGATCTGTGGACACCACAATCTGGAAACACCATATATTTT
CASSQDLWTPQSGNTIYF
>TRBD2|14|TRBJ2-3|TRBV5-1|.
TGCGCCAGCAGCTTCTCCCGGGGGGCAGATACGCAGTATTTT
CASSFSRGADTQYF
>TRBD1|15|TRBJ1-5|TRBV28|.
TGTGCCAGCAGTCCCGGGACAGGGGGCAATCAGCCCCAGCATTTT
CASSPGTGGNQPQHF
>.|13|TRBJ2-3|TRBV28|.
TGTGCCAGCAGTTTACACGGCACAGATACGCAGTATTTT
CASSLHGTDTQYF
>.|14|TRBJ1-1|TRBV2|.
TGTGCCAGCCTGATCTTTCAGGGAAGCACTGAAGCTTTCTTT
CASLIFQGSTEAFF
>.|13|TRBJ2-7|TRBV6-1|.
TGTGCCAGCAGTGAAATCCCTCCAGGCGAGCAGTACTTC
CASSEIPPGEQYF
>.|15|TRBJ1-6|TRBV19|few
TGTGCCAGTAGTACAGGGAGCTCCTATAATTCACCCCTCCACTTT
CASSTGSSYNSPLHF
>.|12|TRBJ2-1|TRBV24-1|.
TGTGCCACCAGTGATTTGCTAGGACCGCAGTTCTTC
CATSDLLGPQFF
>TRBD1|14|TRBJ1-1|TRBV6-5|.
TGTGCCAGCAGTCGCGGGACAGTGAACACTGAAGCTTTCTTT
CASSRGTVNTEAFF
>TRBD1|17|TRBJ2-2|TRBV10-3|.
TGTGCCATCAGTGAGGTTACTGGGACAGGGGGCCCCGGGGAGCTGTTTTTT
CAISEVTGTGGPGELFF
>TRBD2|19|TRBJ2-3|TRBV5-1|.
TGCGCCAGCAGCTTGGATTATAGCGGGGGCCTGGGGGGCACAGATACGCAGTATTTT
CASSLDYSGGLGGTDTQYF
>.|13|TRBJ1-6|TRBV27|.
TGTGCCAGTTCCCAGGAGAGCAATTCACCCCTCCACTTT
CASSQESNSPLHF
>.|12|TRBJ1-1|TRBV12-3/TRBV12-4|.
TGTGCCAGCAGTCTTCTCGCGCCTGAAGCTTTCTTT
CASSLLAPEAFF
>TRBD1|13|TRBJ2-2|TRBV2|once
TGTGCCAGCAGGACAGGGAACCCCGGGGAGCTGTTTTTT
CASRTGNPGELFF
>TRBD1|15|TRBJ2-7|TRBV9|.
TGTGCCAGCAGCCCACGGACAGGGAGCTCCTACGAGCAGTACTTC
CASSPRTGSSYEQYF
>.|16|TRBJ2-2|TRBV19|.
TGTGCCAGTACTCATACAAAAGGACAAAACACCGGGGAGCTGTTTTTT
CASTHTKGQNTGELFF
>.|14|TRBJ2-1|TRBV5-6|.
TGTGCCAGCAGCTTGCCAGGGGCCTACAATGAGCAGTTCTTC
CASSLPGAYNEQFF
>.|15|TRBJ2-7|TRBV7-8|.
TGTGCCAGCAGCTTCGGTCAGGGGAACTCCTACGAGCAGTACTTC
CASSFGQGNSYEQYF
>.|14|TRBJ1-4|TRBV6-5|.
TGTGCCAGCAGCCCCGACATGACTAATGAAAAACTGTTTTTT
CASSPDMTNEKLFF